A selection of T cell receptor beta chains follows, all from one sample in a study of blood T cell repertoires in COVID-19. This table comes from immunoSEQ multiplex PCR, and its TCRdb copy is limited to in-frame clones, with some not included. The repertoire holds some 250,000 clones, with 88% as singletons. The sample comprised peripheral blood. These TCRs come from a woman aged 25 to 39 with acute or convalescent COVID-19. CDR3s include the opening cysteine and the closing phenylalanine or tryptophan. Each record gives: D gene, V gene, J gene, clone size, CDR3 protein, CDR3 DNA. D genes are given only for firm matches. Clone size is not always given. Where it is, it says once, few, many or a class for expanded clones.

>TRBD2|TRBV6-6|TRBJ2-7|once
CAIMGGISYEQYF
TGTGCCATCATGGGGGGGATCTCCTACGAGCAGTACTTC
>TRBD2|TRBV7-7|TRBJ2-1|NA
CASSLVAGEYNEQFF
TGTGCCAGCAGCTTAGTAGCGGGAGAGTACAATGAGCAGTTCTTC
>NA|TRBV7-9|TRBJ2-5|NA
CASSPPSDQETQYF
TGTGCCAGCAGTCCCCCTAGCGATCAAGAGACCCAGTACTTC
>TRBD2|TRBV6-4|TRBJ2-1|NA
CASRVTSGPYNEQFF
TGTGCCAGCAGGGTGACTAGCGGGCCTTACAATGAGCAGTTCTTC
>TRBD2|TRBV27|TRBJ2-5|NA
CASSNPGGPTQETQYF
TGTGCCAGCAGTAACCCGGGAGGCCCGACTCAAGAGACCCAGTACTTC
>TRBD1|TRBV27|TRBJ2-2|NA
CASSLDFHTGVVTGELFF
TGTGCCAGCAGTTTAGACTTCCACACAGGGGTAGTCACCGGGGAGCTGTTTTTT
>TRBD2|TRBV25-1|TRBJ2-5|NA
CASSEGGVGETQYF
TGTGCCAGCAGTGAGGGGGGGGTCGGGGAGACCCAGTACTTC
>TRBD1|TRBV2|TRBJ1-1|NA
CASSVTDRDLTTEAFF
TGTGCCAGCAGTGTAACGGACAGGGATCTAACGACTGAAGCTTTCTTT
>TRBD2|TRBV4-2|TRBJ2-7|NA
CASSQDGAGVTQYF
TGTGCCAGCAGCCAAGATGGGGCGGGAGTTACGCAGTACTTC
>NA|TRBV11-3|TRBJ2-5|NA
CASSQGSANRETQYF
TGTGCCAGCAGCCAAGGTAGCGCAAACCGAGAGACCCAGTACTTC
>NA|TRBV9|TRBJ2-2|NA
CASSVGSQGGTGELFF
TGTGCCAGCAGCGTAGGCTCACAGGGTGGCACCGGGGAGCTGTTTTTT
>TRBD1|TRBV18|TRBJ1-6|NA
CASSRDRGNNSPLHF
TGTGCCAGCTCGCGAGACAGGGGTAATAATTCACCCCTCCACTTT